These 25 T cell receptor beta chains share one sample of origin, sequenced in a study of blood T cell repertoires in COVID-19. Libraries were prepared by immunoSEQ multiplex PCR; TCRdb keeps only in-frame clonotypes and omits some of them. The sample yields approximately 180,000 clones, 80% to 90% seen once. The source material was peripheral blood. These receptors came from a human donor with active or convalescent COVID-19. The donor label of this sample is uncertain.

This rearrangement joins TRBV5-1 to TRBJ2-1; 7 bases are a match to TRBD2. The CDR3 is made up of 19 amino acids. The V gene end was trimmed by 6 bases and the J gene end by 0 bases; junction bases not matched to a gene: 18. Germline V gene data show CDR1 as SGHRS and CDR2 as YFSETQ. CDR3 sequence reads: CASIPGAQRGASSYNEQFF. The CDR3, as DNA: TGCGCCAGCATCCCCGGCGCCCAGCGGGGCGCCAGCTCCTACAATGAGCAGTTCTTC.

The CDR3 protein is CASSITGQFDQPQHF. In DNA, the CDR3 is TGTGCCAGTAGTATAACCGGACAGTTTGATCAGCCCCAGCATTTT. This rearrangement joins TRBV19 to TRBJ1-5; a weak D match, TRBD1 (6 bases). V lost 2 bases and J 5 bases, leaving 13 bases between the germline ends. CDR1 and CDR2 (germline): LNHDA, SQIVND (reference sequence). This CDR3 has 15 residues. The full variable domain, with the rest looked up from reference TRBV19 and TRBJ1-5, is DGGITQSPKYLFRKEGQNVTLSCEQNLNHDAMYWYRQDPGQGLRLIYYSQIVNDFQKGDIAEGYSVSREKKESFPLTVTSAQKNPTAFYLCASSITGQFDQPQHFGDGTRLSIL.

This clone occurred once. The chain uses TRBV6-2 or TRBV6-3 and TRBJ2-5; 10 nucleotides agree with TRBD1. Germline CDR1 and CDR2: MNHEY and SVGEGT. The CDR3 runs 15 residues. V shed 2 bases, J shed 1 base, and the junction held 1 base outside the gene matches. The CDR3 nucleotides read TGTGCCAGCAGTTACCGGACAGGGGGCCAAGAGACCCAGTACTTC. It codes for CASSYRTGGQETQYF.

This sequence joins TRBV7-2 and TRBJ1-6; D gene uncertain. The CDR3 runs 15 residues. Germline V gene sequence: CDR1 SGHTA, CDR2 FQGNSA. Trimming took off 3 bases at V and 5 bases at J, with 11 bases between the two ends. The CDR3 region is CASSFGTEHNSPLHF. The CDR3 region has the DNA TGTGCCAGCAGCTTTGGAACGGAGCATAATTCACCCCTCCACTTT.

J is TRBJ2-7 and V is TRBV11-3, with 7 bases that match TRBD2. Germline-derived CDR1 and CDR2 are SGHNT and YENEEA. There are 16 residues in the CDR3. V shed 3 bases and J 0 bases; nucleotides not matched to a gene: 8. The CDR3 nucleotides are TGTGCCAGCAGCTTGATAACTAGCGTTGACTCCTACGAGCAGTACTTC. Translating it yields CASSLITSVDSYEQYF.

This sequence joins TRBV7-3 and TRBJ2-7; 8 nucleotides match TRBD2. The CDR3 is made up of 15 amino acids. Germline V lookup: CDR1 SGHTA, CDR2 FQGTGA. J was trimmed by 2 bases and V by 1 base; bases with no gene match: 4. The CDR3 nucleotides read TGTGCCAGCAGCTTAAATAGCGGGACCCCCTACGAGCAGTACTTC. This encodes CASSLNSGTPYEQYF.

The chain employs TRBV4-1 and TRBJ2-7; TRBD2 matches at 7 bases. Trimming cost V 1 base and J 6 bases; bases outside gene matches: 3. From germline, CDR1 is MGHRA and CDR2 YSYEKL. There are 13 residues in the CDR3. The CDR3: CASSQGLASEQYF. The CDR3 DNA reads as TGCGCCAGCAGCCAAGGACTAGCCTCCGAGCAGTACTTC.

The CDR3: CASSQGSGGPWEQYF. In DNA, the CDR3 is TGTGCCAGCAGCCAAGGTAGCGGGGGCCCTTGGGAGCAGTACTTC. This chain uses TRBV3-1 (or the pseudogene TRBV3-2) with TRBJ2-7, with 9 bases matching TRBD2. The CDR3 is 15 amino acids. V lost 1 base, J lost 7 bases, and 8 bases stayed unmatched. Germline V lookup: CDR1 LGHDT, CDR2 YNNKEL (reference sequence).

The chain carries TRBV6-5 and TRBJ2-7; a possible D gene is TRBD1 (6 bases). Deletions cut 7 bases from V and 0 bases from J, with 13 bases between. CDR1 and CDR2 (germline): MNHEY, SVGAGI. This CDR3 has 14 amino acids. CDR3 amino acids: CASTRDKHSYEQYF. Written as DNA, the CDR3 is TGTGCCAGCACCAGGGACAAGCACTCCTACGAGCAGTACTTC.

V and J are TRBV6-5 and TRBJ1-1; a weak D match, TRBD1 (6 bases). Trimming shortened V by 0 bases and J by 3 bases, and 14 bases separated the two germline ends. The CDR3 totals 16 residues. CDR1 MNHEY and CDR2 SVGAGI come from the germline V gene. CDR3 region: CASSYSLGGQDTEAFF. The CDR3 DNA reads TGTGCCAGCAGTTACTCTCTGGGGGGGCAGGACACTGAAGCTTTCTTT.

The chain combines TRBV28 with TRBJ1-6; D remains unclear. V lost 5 bases and J lost 0, with 14 bases in between. This CDR3 is 17 amino acids long. Per the germline V gene, CDR1 is MDHEN and CDR2 is SYDVKM. DNA of the CDR3: TGTGCCAGCAGTAGAACCCTCTGGAGCTCCTATAATTCACCCCTCCACTTT. This sequence encodes CASSRTLWSSYNSPLHF.

The CDR3 protein is CASSQGSGGRTDTQYF. The CDR3 bases are TGTGCCAGCAGCCAAGGCAGCGGGGGGCGCACAGATACGCAGTATTTT. This rearrangement joins TRBV3-1 (or the pseudogene TRBV3-2) to TRBJ2-3; 9 bases fit TRBD2. Losses at the gene ends were 1 base for V and 1 base for J; bases not matched to a gene: 3. Germline assignment: CDR1 LGHDT and CDR2 YNNKEL (reference sequence). This CDR3 spans 16 amino acids.

V gene TRBV7-3 combines with J gene TRBJ2-7, with 8 bases aligning to TRBD2. The V and J ends lost 3 bases and 2 bases, in that order; junction bases with no gene match: 12. The CDR3 has 17 amino acids. Germline CDR1 and CDR2: SGHTA and FQGTGA. The CDR3 nucleotides read TGTGCCAGCAGCTTGGGCCCACTAGCGGAGGACGCCTACGAGCAGTACTTC. Protein product: CASSLGPLAEDAYEQYF.

The chain links TRBV5-1 to TRBJ2-4; possibly TRBD2 for D (6 bases). Germline CDR1 and CDR2: SGHRS and YFSETQ. This CDR3 region has 17 residues. Trimming cost V 1 base and J 1 base, with 15 bases left between them. DNA of the CDR3: TGCGCCAGCAGCTTGTTAGGGCCCGGGAGCGCCAAAAACATTCAGTACTTC. Translation: CASSLLGPGSAKNIQYF.

About this clone itself: Other DNA sequences in the same sample also yield this CDR3. V usage is TRBV7-3 and J usage is TRBJ2-1; D is possibly TRBD1 (6 bases). Trimming removed 6 bases from V and 2 bases from J, with 17 bases in between. The germline CDR1 and CDR2 sequences are SGHTA and FQGTGA. The CDR3 contains 16 residues. This CDR3 reads CASSLFAGTTYNEQFF. CDR3 coding DNA: TGTGCCAGCAGTTTATTTGCCGGGACAACCTACAATGAGCAGTTCTTC. The complete variable domain, with remaining parts taken from reference TRBV7-3 and TRBJ2-1, reads GAGVSQTPSNKVTEKGKYVELRCDPISGHTALYWYRQSLGQGPEFLIYFQGTGAADDSGLPNDRFFAVRPEGSVSTLKIQRTERGDSAVYLCASSLFAGTTYNEQFFGPGTRLTVL.

The chain employs TRBV6-2 or TRBV6-3 and TRBJ1-6; 10 bases agree with TRBD1. This CDR3 contains 17 residues. Trimming removed 3 bases from V and 7 bases from J; junction bases left unmatched: 9. The germline V gene encodes CDR1 MNHEY and CDR2 SVGEGT. The CDR3, as DNA: TGTGCCAGCAGTTATTGGGCCGGGACAGGGGTCAATTCACCCCTCCACTTT. This encodes CASSYWAGTGVNSPLHF.

This clone came up a few times. The chain couples TRBV11-2 to TRBJ2-7; TRBD1 aligns across 7 bases. CDR3 length equals 15 residues. V lost 0 bases to trimming and J lost 3 bases; unmatched junction nucleotides: 5. Germline V lookup: CDR1 SGHAT, CDR2 FQNNGV. The CDR3 loop is CASSLDGDRFYEQYF. The CDR3 nucleotides read TGTGCCAGCAGCTTAGATGGGGACAGATTCTACGAGCAGTACTTC.

The CDR3 region has the DNA TGCAGCGTCACAAGCGGTTACGAGCAGTACTTC. Translation gives CSVTSGYEQYF. The chain uses TRBV29-1 and TRBJ2-7; D is perhaps TRBD2 (5 bases). There are 11 residues in the CDR3. Trimming removed 6 bases at V and 4 bases at J, with 10 bases between. The V gene's germline CDR1 is SQVTM and CDR2 ANQGSEA.

V is TRBV19 and J is TRBJ2-7; D is uncertain. There are 16 residues in the CDR3. CDR1 is LNHDA and CDR2 is SQIVND in the germline V gene (reference sequence). The germline V and J ends were trimmed by 5 bases and 0 bases, with 17 bases remaining between them. CDR3 residues: CASSPLTGVSSYEQYF. CDR3 DNA sequence: TGTGCCAGTAGTCCCCTGACGGGTGTAAGCTCCTACGAGCAGTACTTC.

This clone is a singleton in its sample. The rearrangement uses TRBV24-1 and TRBJ2-1, with 7 bases matching TRBD2. The CDR3 consists of 16 residues. V was pared by 1 base and J by 6 bases, with 8 bases of the junction left unmatched. In germline, CDR1 is KGHDR, CDR2 SFDVKD. CDR3 residues: CATSDFAGEGFNEQFF. CDR3 sequence (DNA): TGTGCCACCAGTGATTTTGCGGGAGAGGGCTTCAATGAGCAGTTCTTC.

To note about this clone: This sample includes further DNA sequences coding for the same CDR3. The V gene is TRBV9, the J gene TRBJ2-5, with 8 bases that match TRBD2. CDR3 size: 15 residues. After removal of 0 bases from V and 2 bases from J, the junction contained 3 bases not matched to a gene. Germline CDR1 is SGDLS and CDR2 is YYNGEE. CDR3 nucleotide sequence: TGTGCCAGCAGCGTAGCGGGAGGGCCGCAAGAGACCCAGTACTTC. Its protein product is CASSVAGGPQETQYF.

The J gene is TRBJ2-1, the V gene TRBV11-2, with D perhaps matching TRBD1 (6 bases). Trimming took off 1 base at V and 14 bases at J, with 15 bases between the two ends. Germline CDR1 is SGHAT and CDR2 is FQNNGV. This CDR3 has 13 residues. For the CDR3, the DNA is TGTGCCAGCAGCTTAGGTTGGGACAAGGCCAAGTTCTTC. Encoded protein: CASSLGWDKAKFF.

The chain employs TRBV10-3 and TRBJ1-1; TRBD1 might be the D (6 bases). V lost 5 bases and J lost 2, with 12 bases in between. This CDR3 has 14 amino acids. The germline CDR1 and CDR2 sequences are ENHRY and SYGVKD. CDR3 in amino acids: CAISLDSFNTEAFF. The CDR3 DNA sequence: TGTGCCATCAGTCTGGACAGCTTTAACACTGAAGCTTTCTTT.

This chain links TRBV2 with TRBJ1-4; the D gene is possibly TRBD1 (6 bases). Per germline, CDR1 SNHLY and CDR2 FYNNEI. This CDR3 spans 16 amino acids. The V and J ends lost 1 base and 11 bases respectively, with 20 bases between them. Written as DNA, the CDR3 is TGTGCCAGCAGTGAAGAACTCCAGGGGTGGTTGGAGAAACTGTTTTTT. Amino acids: CASSEELQGWLEKLFF.

This rearrangement joins TRBV28 to TRBJ1-2, with a tentative D call TRBD1 (5 bases). CDR1 and CDR2 from the germline V gene are MDHEN and SYDVKM. Trimming took 5 bases from V and 0 from J, leaving 22 bases between them. CDR3 length: 18 residues. CDR3 nucleotides: TGTGCCAGCAGTATACAAGCTGGGGGAGGGCCAGCTAACTATGGCTACACCTTC. Translated: CASSIQAGGGPANYGYTF.